This T cell receptor beta chain was sequenced in a study of blood T cell repertoires in COVID-19. Background on the study: Samples representing acute and convalescent COVID-19 were sourced from the United States, Italy and Spain. In each case, the material was cDNA or gDNA derived from T cells, B-cell-depleted T cells, or PBMCs.

Per germline, CDR1 SGDLS and CDR2 YYNGEE. CDR3 length: 13 amino acids. V trimming: 4 bases; J trimming: 11 bases; junction bases outside the gene matches: 6. As originally analysed: How many nucleated cells were present was estimated from reference gene primer amplification. Assay: immunoSEQ multiplex PCR; the TCRdb copy retains only in-frame clones and omits some. The DNA gave D and trimming, while V, J and clone size come from that table. The data show around 70,000 clones, around 80% seen once. The V call is TRBV9, the J call TRBJ1-6, with 7 bases lining up with TRBD1. The receptor comes from a man between 60 and 70 years old with active or convalescent COVID-19. Sequencing used peripheral blood. CDR3: CASSLKQGTPLHF. The CDR3 region has the DNA TGTGCCAGCAGCCTTAAACAGGGGACACCCCTCCACTTT.